Following are 22 T cell receptor beta chains from one sample sequenced in a study of blood T cell repertoires in COVID-19. Measured with immunoSEQ multiplex PCR; TCRdb has only the in-frame clones, and not every one. The table has about 150,000 clones, around 90% seen once. Input material: peripheral blood. The receptors shown here come from a woman of 80 years or more with COVID-19, enrolled during active disease.

The rearrangement uses TRBV28 and TRBJ1-6, with D possibly being TRBD1 (5 bases). V lost 8 bases to trimming and J lost 9 bases, with 14 bases between them. The length of the CDR3 is 13 residues. Germline loops: CDR1 MDHEN, CDR2 SYDVKM. CDR3 region: CASAGGVGSPLHF. CDR3 DNA sequence: TGTGCCAGCGCCGGGGGGGTAGGTTCACCCCTCCACTTT.

This rearrangement joins TRBV7-8 to TRBJ2-2, with a possible D match to TRBD2 (5 bases). The germline V and J ends were trimmed by 6 bases and 5 bases, with 16 bases remaining between them. Germline CDR1 reads SGHVS; CDR2 reads FQNEAQ. This CDR3 has 15 amino acids. The CDR3 region is CASSPGTLRTGELFF. The DNA of the CDR3 is TGTGCCAGCAGTCCGGGAACCCTCCGGACCGGGGAGCTGTTTTTT.

This clone has a single count. This rearrangement joins TRBV2 to TRBJ1-1; D gene uncertain. The CDR3 spans 14 residues. The V and J ends lost 3 bases and 0 bases respectively, with 8 bases between them. Germline CDR1 reads SNHLY; CDR2 reads FYNNEI. CDR3 in DNA: TGTGCCAGCAGTGAGACAAACATGAACACTGAAGCTTTCTTT. Protein sequence: CASSETNMNTEAFF. Supplemented by reference TRBV2 and TRBJ1-1, the full variable domain reads EPEVTQTPSHQVTQMGQEVILRCVPISNHLYFYWYRQILGQKVEFLVSFYNNEISEKSEIFDDQFSVERPDGSNFTLKIRSTKLEDSAMYFCASSETNMNTEAFFGQGTRLTVV.

The chain has TRBV9 and TRBJ1-1, with D hard to call. Germline CDR1 reads SGDLS; CDR2 reads YYNGEE. The CDR3 has 12 amino acids. The V and J ends lost 4 bases and 6 bases respectively, with 10 bases between them. CDR3: CASSPGSAEAFF. The CDR3 DNA reads as TGTGCCAGCAGCCCTGGCAGCGCTGAAGCTTTCTTT.

The chain carries TRBV7-9 and TRBJ2-7; TRBD2 is a possible D gene (5 bases). Germline V gene lookup returns CDR1 SEHNR and CDR2 FQNEAQ (reference sequence). Trimming left V 0 bases short and J 7 bases short, with 10 bases between. This CDR3 is built from 13 residues. CDR3 coding DNA: TGTGCCAGCAGCTTAGCCGGCGAGGGTGAGCAGTACTTC. This translates into CASSLAGEGEQYF. Complete variable domain (other parts from reference TRBV7-9 and TRBJ2-7): DTGVSQNPRHKITKRGQNVTFRCDPISEHNRLYWYRQTLGQGPEFLTYFQNEAQLEKSRLLSDRFSAERPKGSFSTLEIQRTEQGDSAMYLCASSLAGEGEQYFGPGTRLTVT.

This clone appeared a single time. Within the sample, other DNA sequences also encode this same CDR3. The chain joins TRBV28 to TRBJ1-4; tentatively, D is TRBD1 (5 bases). Looked up from germline, CDR1 is MDHEN and CDR2 is SYDVKM. Between the trimmed V and J ends, which lost 3 bases and 8 bases, there was a span of 7 bases. The length of the CDR3 is 12 residues. The CDR3 nucleotides are TGTGCCAGCAGTTTGGGGCGGGAAAAACTGTTTTTT. Amino acid sequence: CASSLGREKLFF.

The chain has TRBV6-6 and TRBJ1-2; D is possibly TRBD1 (5 bases). The CDR3 consists of 15 residues. Trimming stripped 4 bases from V and 6 bases from J, with 18 bases between. Germline CDR1 reads MNHNY; CDR2 reads SVGAGI (reference sequence). CDR3 sequence reads: CASSSPSLLGDGYTF. CDR3 coding DNA: TGTGCCAGCAGTTCCCCCTCCCTCCTAGGGGATGGCTACACCTTC.

J is TRBJ1-5 and V is TRBV6-2 or TRBV6-3; TRBD1 matches at 8 bases. This CDR3 contains 15 residues. Looked up from germline, CDR1 is MNHEY and CDR2 is SVGEGT. After removal of 5 bases from V and 0 bases from J, the junction contained 3 bases not matched to a gene. CDR3 bases: TGTGCCAGCAGTCCGCAGGGGGCTAGCAATCAGCCCCAGCATTTT. Amino acids: CASSPQGASNQPQHF.

The V gene is TRBV4-1, the J gene TRBJ2-5, with TRBD2 matching over 11 bases. Germline CDR1 MGHRA, CDR2 YSYEKL. V was clipped by 1 base and J by 3 bases; unmatched bases: 4. The CDR3 contains 16 residues. The CDR3 region has the DNA TGCGCCAGCAGCCAAGGGGGGACTAGCGGAGAAGAGACCCAGTACTTC. Translating gives CASSQGGTSGEETQYF.

The rearrangement joins TRBV28 to TRBJ1-2, with D maybe TRBD1 (6 bases). Germline V gene data show CDR1 as MDHEN and CDR2 as SYDVKM. This CDR3 is 13 amino acids long. The V end lost 5 bases, the J end lost 5 bases, and 12 bases lay between the germline ends. For the CDR3, the DNA is TGTGCCAGCAGTCCTGGACAGCTATATGGCTACACCTTC. This sequence encodes CASSPGQLYGYTF.

The chain has TRBV7-3 and TRBJ2-2; D gene ambiguous. The CDR3 has 12 residues. The germline V and J ends were trimmed by 4 bases and 3 bases, with 3 bases remaining between them. Germline CDR1 is SGHTA and CDR2 is FQGTGA. The CDR3 is CASSSHTGELFF. CDR3 coding DNA: TGTGCCAGCAGCTCTCACACCGGGGAGCTGTTTTTT.

The CDR3 sequence is CASSGTSGYTDTQYF. CDR3 bases: TGTGCCAGTAGCGGGACTAGCGGGTACACAGATACGCAGTATTTT. The chain recombines TRBV19 with TRBJ2-3; 12 bases fit TRBD2. Per the germline V gene, CDR1 is LNHDA and CDR2 is SQIVND (reference sequence). The CDR3 runs 15 residues. V lost 6 bases and J lost 2; bases outside the gene matches: 3. Variable domain in full (rest from reference TRBV19 and TRBJ2-3): DGGITQSPKYLFRKEGQNVTLSCEQNLNHDAMYWYRQDPGQGLRLIYYSQIVNDFQKGDIAEGYSVSREKKESFPLTVTSAQKNPTAFYLCASSGTSGYTDTQYFGPGTRLTVL.

Only one count was recorded for this clone. The chain has TRBV7-9 and TRBJ1-4, with 9 bases matching TRBD1. With V trimmed by 1 base and J by 3 bases, 9 bases remained unmatched. The CDR3 contains 18 residues. Germline-derived CDR1 and CDR2 are SEHNR and FQNEAQ (reference sequence). This chain's CDR3 is CASSLGAGTGRPNEKLFF. CDR3 nucleotide sequence: TGTGCCAGCAGCTTAGGTGCCGGGACAGGGAGGCCTAATGAAAAACTGTTTTTT.

This clone was seen a few times. This chain connects TRBV28 to TRBJ2-1, with 8 nucleotides matching TRBD2. V lost 11 bases, J lost 8 bases, and 14 bases stayed unmatched. Germline V lookup: CDR1 MDHEN, CDR2 SYDVKM. This CDR3 is built from 14 residues. CDR3: CASTGTSFLHEQFF. The CDR3 DNA reads TGTGCCTCCACCGGGACTAGTTTTCTTCATGAGCAGTTCTTC.

This clone was detected a few times. The V and J genes are TRBV5-4 and TRBJ2-5; 16 bases agree with TRBD2. This CDR3 has 17 residues. The ends lost 4 bases at V and 4 bases at J; junction bases unmatched: 7. Germline CDR1 and CDR2: SGHNT and YYREEE (reference sequence). The CDR3: CASSPGTSGRAGETQYF. CDR3 in DNA: TGTGCCAGCAGCCCAGGGACTAGCGGGAGGGCCGGAGAGACCCAGTACTTC.

This rearrangement joins TRBV19 to TRBJ2-2; D may be TRBD1 (6 bases). There are 13 residues in the CDR3. V lost 8 bases, J lost 1 base, and 8 bases lay in between. Per the germline V gene, CDR1 is LNHDA and CDR2 is SQIVND (reference sequence). CDR3 nucleotides: TGTGCCAGTCTCAGGGGGAACACCGGGGAGCTGTTTTTT. Protein: CASLRGNTGELFF.

The table lists this clone with a count of one. This sequence joins TRBV2 and TRBJ1-2; D remains unclear. The germline V and J ends were trimmed by 8 bases and 4 bases, with 17 bases remaining between them. The germline V gene encodes CDR1 SNHLY and CDR2 FYNNEI. This CDR3 is 14 amino acids long. CDR3 bases: TGTGCCAGCGTAGGTACAGCCCGATTCTATGGCTACACCTTC. Its translation: CASVGTARFYGYTF.

In DNA, the CDR3 is TGTGCCAGCTTCACGAGGTACAACTATGGCTACACCTTC. Translating gives CASFTRYNYGYTF. This chain links TRBV28 with TRBJ1-2; D unclear. Trimming took off 8 bases at V and 2 bases at J, with 12 bases between the two ends. CDR1 and CDR2 from the germline V gene are MDHEN and SYDVKM. This CDR3 contains 13 residues.

The rearrangement links TRBV28 to TRBJ1-1; TRBD1 agrees at 8 bases. Trimming removed 7 bases from V and 0 bases from J; junction bases left unmatched: 10. The CDR3 covers 16 residues. Germline V gene lookup returns CDR1 MDHEN and CDR2 SYDVKM. CDR3 nucleotide sequence: TGTGCCAGCATCACCGGACAGGGAGTTCTGAACACTGAAGCTTTCTTT. It translates to CASITGQGVLNTEAFF.

The chain couples TRBV5-5 to TRBJ1-6; possibly TRBD1 for D (5 bases). The CDR3 runs 18 residues. The germline CDR1 and CDR2 sequences are SGHKS and YYEKEE (reference sequence). Trimming stripped 4 bases from V and 7 bases from J, with 24 bases between. The CDR3, as DNA: TGTGCCAGCAGCCATCGACCCGGGGACTCCTTTTCGAATTCACCCCTCCACTTT. This translates into CASSHRPGDSFSNSPLHF. Full variable domain (missing parts from reference TRBV5-5 and TRBJ1-6): DAGVTQSPTHLIKTRGQQVTLRCSPISGHKSVSWYQQVLGQGPQFIFQYYEKEERGRGNFPDRFSARQFPNYSSELNVNALLLGDSALYLCASSHRPGDSFSNSPLHFGNGTRLTVT.

This chain connects TRBV24-1 to TRBJ2-3; D may be TRBD1 (5 bases). V dropped 4 bases and J dropped 3 bases, with 16 bases sitting between them. Looked up from germline, CDR1 is KGHDR and CDR2 is SFDVKD. This CDR3 is 16 amino acids long. The CDR3 DNA follows: TGTGCCACCAGTGACCGTCGGCAGGGAAGAACAGATACGCAGTATTTT. This codes for CATSDRRQGRTDTQYF.

The chain links TRBV4-3 to TRBJ2-4; D is perhaps TRBD1 (5 bases). V lost 0 bases, J lost 6 bases, and 18 bases lay in between. The CDR3 sequence is 17 residues long. Germline assignment: CDR1 LGHNA and CDR2 YSLEER. The CDR3 is CASSQDPAHQGGNIQYF. CDR3 nucleotides: TGCGCCAGCAGCCAAGACCCGGCCCACCAGGGCGGAAACATTCAGTACTTC.